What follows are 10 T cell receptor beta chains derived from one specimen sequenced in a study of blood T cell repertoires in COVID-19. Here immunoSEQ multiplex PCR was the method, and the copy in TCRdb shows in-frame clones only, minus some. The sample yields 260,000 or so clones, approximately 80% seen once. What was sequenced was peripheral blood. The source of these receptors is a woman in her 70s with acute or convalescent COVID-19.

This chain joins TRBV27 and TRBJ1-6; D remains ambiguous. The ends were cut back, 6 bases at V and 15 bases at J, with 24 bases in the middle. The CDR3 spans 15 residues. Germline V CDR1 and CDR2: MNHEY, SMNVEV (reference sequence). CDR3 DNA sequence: TGTGCCAGCAGCACCAGCGGAGAATATAATTCATTCCTCCACTTT. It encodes CASSTSGEYNSFLHF.

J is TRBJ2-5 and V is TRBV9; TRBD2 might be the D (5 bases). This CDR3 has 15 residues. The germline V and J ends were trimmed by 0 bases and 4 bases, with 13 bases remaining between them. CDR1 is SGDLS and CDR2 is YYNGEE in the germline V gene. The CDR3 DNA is TGTGCCAGCAGCGTAGGTCTAGCAGCCGGAGAGACCCAGTACTTC. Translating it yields CASSVGLAAGETQYF.

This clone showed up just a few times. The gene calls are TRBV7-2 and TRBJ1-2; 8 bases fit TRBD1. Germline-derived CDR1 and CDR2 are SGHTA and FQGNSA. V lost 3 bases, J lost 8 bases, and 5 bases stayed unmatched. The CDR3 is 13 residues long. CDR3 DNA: TGTGCCAGCAGCTTCGGACAGGGTACAGGCTACACCTTC. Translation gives CASSFGQGTGYTF.

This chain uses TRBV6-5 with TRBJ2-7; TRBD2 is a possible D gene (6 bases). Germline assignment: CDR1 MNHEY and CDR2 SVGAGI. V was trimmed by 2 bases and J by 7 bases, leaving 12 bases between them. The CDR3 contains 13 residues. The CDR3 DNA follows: TGTGCCAGCAGTTACGGGGGAGGTGAGGAGCAGTACTTC. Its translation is CASSYGGGEEQYF.

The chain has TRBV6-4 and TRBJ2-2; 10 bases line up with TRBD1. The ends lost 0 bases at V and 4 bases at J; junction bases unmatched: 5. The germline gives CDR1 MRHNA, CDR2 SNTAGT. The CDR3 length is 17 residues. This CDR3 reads CASSDSGQGFSTGELFF. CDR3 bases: TGTGCCAGCAGTGACTCGGGACAGGGGTTTAGCACCGGGGAGCTGTTTTTT.

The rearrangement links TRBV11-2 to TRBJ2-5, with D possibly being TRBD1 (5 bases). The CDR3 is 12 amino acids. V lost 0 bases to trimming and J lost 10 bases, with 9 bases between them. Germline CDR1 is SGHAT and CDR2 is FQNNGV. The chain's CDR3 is CASSLDRDDQYF. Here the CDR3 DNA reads TGTGCCAGCAGCTTAGACAGGGATGACCAGTACTTC. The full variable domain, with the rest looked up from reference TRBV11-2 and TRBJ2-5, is EAGVAQSPRYKIIEKRQSVAFWCNPISGHATLYWYQQILGQGPKLLIQFQNNGVVDDSQLPKDRFSAERLKGVDSTLKIQPAKLEDSAVYLCASSLDRDDQYFGPGTRLLVL.

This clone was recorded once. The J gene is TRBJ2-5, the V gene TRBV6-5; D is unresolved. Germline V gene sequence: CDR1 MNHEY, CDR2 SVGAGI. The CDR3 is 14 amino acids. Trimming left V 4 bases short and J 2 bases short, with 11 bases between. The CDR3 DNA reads TGTGCCAGCAGTTCTAGGTTTTTACAAGAGACCCAGTACTTC. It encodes CASSSRFLQETQYF.

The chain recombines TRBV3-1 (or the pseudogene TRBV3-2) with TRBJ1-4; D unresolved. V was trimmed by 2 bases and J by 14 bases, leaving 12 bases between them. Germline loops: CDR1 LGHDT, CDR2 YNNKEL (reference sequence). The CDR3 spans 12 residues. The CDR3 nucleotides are TGTGCCAGCAGCCAAACCCGAAGAGGGCTGTTTTTT. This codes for CASSQTRRGLFF.

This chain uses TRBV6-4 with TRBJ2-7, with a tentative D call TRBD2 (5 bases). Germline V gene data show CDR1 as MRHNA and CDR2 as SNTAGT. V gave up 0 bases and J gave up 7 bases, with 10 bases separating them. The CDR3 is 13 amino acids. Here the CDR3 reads CASSDSAEGEQYF. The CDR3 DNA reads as TGTGCCAGCAGTGACTCGGCAGAGGGTGAGCAGTACTTC.

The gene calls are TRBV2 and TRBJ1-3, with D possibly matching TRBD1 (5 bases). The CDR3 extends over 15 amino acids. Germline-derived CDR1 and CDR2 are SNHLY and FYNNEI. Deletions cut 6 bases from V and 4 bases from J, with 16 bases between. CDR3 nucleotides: TGTGCCAGCAGACCGGGACTAACCTTGGGAAACACCATATATTTT. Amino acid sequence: CASRPGLTLGNTIYF.